These T cell receptor beta chains were read from a single sample in a study of cytotoxic CD8 clonotypes in ibrutinib-treated CLL. Repertoires were generated with immunoSEQ multiplex PCR, while TCRdb's copy carries only in-frame clones and drops some. The table records just over 200,000 clones, 60% to 80% of them present only once. This specimen was PBMCs, taken after 12 months of ibrutinib treatment. Receptors originate from a human donor with chronic lymphocytic leukemia. Each CDR3 is given with its conserved first and last residue. A D gene is named only where the DNA matches it firmly. The size field is filled for only some rows; it gives once, few, many or a size class.

abundance: few
v_gene: TRBV11-1
j_gene: TRBJ2-7
d_gene: TRBD1
CDR3nt: TGTGCCAGCCAAAGGCGCAGGGGGCCCTACGAGCAGTACTTC
CDR3aa: CASQRRRGPYEQYF

abundance: .
v_gene: TRBV28
j_gene: TRBJ2-7
d_gene: .
CDR3nt: TGTGCCAGCAGAGGGGAGGCAATCTACGAGCAGTACTTC
CDR3aa: CASRGEAIYEQYF

abundance: .
v_gene: TRBV7-2
j_gene: TRBJ1-4
d_gene: .
CDR3nt: TGTGCCAGCAGCTTACTCGGCAGACAGGCTGAAAAACTGTTTTTT
CDR3aa: CASSLLGRQAEKLFF

abundance: .
v_gene: TRBV6-5
j_gene: TRBJ2-3
d_gene: .
CDR3nt: TGTGCCAGCAGTTACTCGAACGGGGGAGATACGCAGTATTTT
CDR3aa: CASSYSNGGDTQYF

abundance: .
v_gene: TRBV4-1
j_gene: TRBJ2-6
d_gene: .
CDR3nt: TGCGCCAGCAGCCAAGACCCCAATCCGGGGGCCAACGTCCTGACTTTC
CDR3aa: CASSQDPNPGANVLTF

abundance: once
v_gene: TRBV5-4
j_gene: TRBJ2-3
d_gene: TRBD2
CDR3nt: TGTGCCAGCAGCTTGCGCCTAGCGGCTAGCACAGATACGCAGTATTTT
CDR3aa: CASSLRLAASTDTQYF

abundance: .
v_gene: TRBV18
j_gene: TRBJ1-1
d_gene: .
CDR3nt: TGTGCCAGCTCACCAACTCAGGGATCGGGGAACACTGAAGCTTTCTTT
CDR3aa: CASSPTQGSGNTEAFF

abundance: .
v_gene: TRBV28
j_gene: TRBJ1-5
d_gene: .
CDR3nt: TGTGCCAGCAGTGGACTGGCAGGGGTGCGTCAGCCCCAGCATTTT
CDR3aa: CASSGLAGVRQPQHF

abundance: few
v_gene: TRBV6-1
j_gene: TRBJ1-5
d_gene: TRBD1
CDR3nt: TGTGCCAGCAGGGGGGGACAGGGGCATCAGCCCCAGCATTTT
CDR3aa: CASRGGQGHQPQHF

abundance: .
v_gene: TRBV19
j_gene: TRBJ1-1
d_gene: .
CDR3nt: TGTGCCAGTAGTCCTGGCCTGTTTGCGGCTTTCTTT
CDR3aa: CASSPGLFAAFF

abundance: few
v_gene: TRBV7-9
j_gene: TRBJ1-1
d_gene: .
CDR3nt: TGTGCCAGCAGCCGATGGGGCAGGGCGGACACTGAAGCTTTCTTT
CDR3aa: CASSRWGRADTEAFF

abundance: .
v_gene: TRBV9
j_gene: TRBJ2-5
d_gene: .
CDR3nt: TGTGCCAGCAGCCTACAGCCCCAGGTAGGCTTCCAGGACTTC
CDR3aa: CASSLQPQVGFQDF

abundance: .
v_gene: TRBV7-2
j_gene: TRBJ2-5
d_gene: .
CDR3nt: TGTGCCAGCAGCTTTTATAGCAAAGAGACCCAGTACTTC
CDR3aa: CASSFYSKETQYF

abundance: few
v_gene: TRBV28
j_gene: TRBJ1-2
d_gene: .
CDR3nt: TGTGCCAGCAGTTTACCCTTCTATGGCTACACCTTC
CDR3aa: CASSLPFYGYTF

abundance: .
v_gene: TRBV9
j_gene: TRBJ1-6
d_gene: .
CDR3nt: TGTGCCAGCGGACGACGGGACTTGAGCTCCTATAATTCACCCCTCCACTTT
CDR3aa: CASGRRDLSSYNSPLHF

abundance: .
v_gene: TRBV6-1
j_gene: TRBJ2-7
d_gene: TRBD1
CDR3nt: TGTGCCAGCAGTGCACTGACAGGGGGCTGGGTCGAGCAGTACTTC
CDR3aa: CASSALTGGWVEQYF

abundance: few
v_gene: TRBV5-4
j_gene: TRBJ1-5
d_gene: .
CDR3nt: TGTGCCAGCAGCTTCGGGAGGAATAGCAATCAGCCCCAGCATTTT
CDR3aa: CASSFGRNSNQPQHF

abundance: .
v_gene: TRBV7-9
j_gene: TRBJ1-2
d_gene: .
CDR3nt: TGTGCCAGCAGCCCCCGGTCTATCTATGGCTACACCTTC
CDR3aa: CASSPRSIYGYTF

abundance: .
v_gene: TRBV11-3
j_gene: TRBJ1-1
d_gene: .
CDR3nt: TGTGCCAGCAGCCGCGGACGGTTAAGCTACACTGAAGCTTTCTTT
CDR3aa: CASSRGRLSYTEAFF

abundance: .
v_gene: TRBV28
j_gene: TRBJ1-1
d_gene: .
CDR3nt: TGTGCCAGCGGCTCATCGATGGGCACTGAAGCTTTCTTT
CDR3aa: CASGSSMGTEAFF

abundance: few
v_gene: TRBV30
j_gene: TRBJ1-3
d_gene: .
CDR3nt: TGTGCCTGGAGTACCCAGATCTCTGGAAACACCATATATTTT
CDR3aa: CAWSTQISGNTIYF

abundance: .
v_gene: TRBV11-2
j_gene: TRBJ2-5
d_gene: .
CDR3nt: TGTGCCAGCAGCCGGGACCGAAAAGAGACCCAGTACTTC
CDR3aa: CASSRDRKETQYF

abundance: .
v_gene: TRBV30
j_gene: TRBJ1-3
d_gene: .
CDR3nt: TGTGCCCTCTCACAGGGAAACTCTGGAAACACCATATATTTT
CDR3aa: CALSQGNSGNTIYF

abundance: .
v_gene: TRBV11-2
j_gene: TRBJ2-5
d_gene: TRBD2
CDR3nt: TGTGCCAGCAGCTTAGGAGGCGGGGGATACCAAGAGACCCAGTACTTC
CDR3aa: CASSLGGGGYQETQYF

abundance: .
v_gene: TRBV4-1
j_gene: TRBJ2-5
d_gene: .
CDR3nt: TGCGCCAGCAGCCCCAGGGTTGGGGAGACCCAGTACTTC
CDR3aa: CASSPRVGETQYF

abundance: .
v_gene: TRBV5-1
j_gene: TRBJ1-5
d_gene: .
CDR3nt: TGCGCCAGCAGCTTGTCGGGGGGCAGCAATCAGCCCCAGCATTTT
CDR3aa: CASSLSGGSNQPQHF

abundance: .
v_gene: TRBV7-2
j_gene: TRBJ2-1
d_gene: .
CDR3nt: TGTGCCAGCAGCTTAGGAGGGGGGGTCTCCTACAATGAGCAGTTCTTC
CDR3aa: CASSLGGGVSYNEQFF

abundance: many
v_gene: TRBV27
j_gene: TRBJ2-2
d_gene: .
CDR3nt: TGTGCCAGCAGTTTAGCCAGGGCTGTGGGGGAGCTGTTTTTT
CDR3aa: CASSLARAVGELFF

abundance: .
v_gene: TRBV7-8
j_gene: TRBJ1-6
d_gene: .
CDR3nt: TGTGCCAGCAGCACAGAGGGCAGGAGCTCCTATAATTCACCCCTCCACTTT
CDR3aa: CASSTEGRSSYNSPLHF

abundance: .
v_gene: TRBV5-1
j_gene: TRBJ2-7
d_gene: .
CDR3nt: TGCGCCAGCAGCTTGGGGTCAGGGAACTCCTACGAGCAGTACTTC
CDR3aa: CASSLGSGNSYEQYF

abundance: .
v_gene: TRBV6-6
j_gene: TRBJ1-5
d_gene: .
CDR3nt: TGTGCCAGCAGTTATCGGAGTGCCGATCAGCCCCAGCATTTT
CDR3aa: CASSYRSADQPQHF

abundance: once
v_gene: TRBV7-2
j_gene: TRBJ2-5
d_gene: TRBD2
CDR3nt: TGTGCCAGCAGCCCTAAGCGACTAGCGGGGGGCATGGAGACCCAGTACTTC
CDR3aa: CASSPKRLAGGMETQYF

abundance: few
v_gene: TRBV9
j_gene: TRBJ2-7
d_gene: TRBD1
CDR3nt: TGTGCCAGCAGCGGTGGCAGGGGGAGTCCCTCCTACGAGCAGTACTTC
CDR3aa: CASSGGRGSPSYEQYF

abundance: few
v_gene: TRBV30
j_gene: TRBJ1-1
d_gene: .
CDR3nt: TGTGCCTGGAGCCGCATAGCGAACACTGAAGCTTTCTTT
CDR3aa: CAWSRIANTEAFF

abundance: .
v_gene: TRBV12-2
j_gene: TRBJ2-7
d_gene: .
CDR3nt: TGTGCAAGTCGCTTAGACTACGAGCAGTACTTC
CDR3aa: CASRLDYEQYF

abundance: .
v_gene: TRBV9
j_gene: TRBJ1-1
d_gene: .
CDR3nt: TGTGCCAGCAGCGTAGATCGGGCCTGGAGGACTGAAGCTTTCTTT
CDR3aa: CASSVDRAWRTEAFF

abundance: few
v_gene: TRBV6-6
j_gene: TRBJ2-3
d_gene: TRBD1
CDR3nt: TGTGCCAGCGGATACAGGACAGGCCAACCGCAGTATTTT
CDR3aa: CASGYRTGQPQYF

abundance: .
v_gene: TRBV11-2
j_gene: TRBJ1-1
d_gene: .
CDR3nt: TGTGCCATTGGACCCGCACTGAACACTGAAGCTTTCTTT
CDR3aa: CAIGPALNTEAFF

abundance: .
v_gene: TRBV7-9
j_gene: TRBJ1-2
d_gene: TRBD1
CDR3nt: TGTGCCAGCAGCACCAGGGACAGTCTATATGGCTACACCTTC
CDR3aa: CASSTRDSLYGYTF

abundance: .
v_gene: TRBV9
j_gene: TRBJ1-1
d_gene: .
CDR3nt: TGTGCCAGCAGCGTAGAGCCGGGGGATGGGCGGACTGAAGCTTTCTTT
CDR3aa: CASSVEPGDGRTEAFF

abundance: many
v_gene: TRBV28
j_gene: TRBJ2-5
d_gene: .
CDR3nt: TGTGCCAGCAGTCCTCCCATTGGGACCCAGTACTTC
CDR3aa: CASSPPIGTQYF

abundance: .
v_gene: TRBV6-6
j_gene: TRBJ1-3
d_gene: .
CDR3nt: TGTGCCAGCAGTTACTCCCAGGGCGGTGGAAACACCATATATTTT
CDR3aa: CASSYSQGGGNTIYF

abundance: once
v_gene: TRBV5-1
j_gene: TRBJ1-3
d_gene: .
CDR3nt: TGCGCCAGCAGGGGCGGAAACACCATATATTTT
CDR3aa: CASRGGNTIYF

abundance: .
v_gene: TRBV7-9
j_gene: TRBJ1-1
d_gene: .
CDR3nt: TGTGCCAGCAGCCCCCCCGGAGGCCAAAGGACCGTGAACACTGAAGCTTTCTTT
CDR3aa: CASSPPGGQRTVNTEAFF

abundance: .
v_gene: TRBV9
j_gene: TRBJ1-1
d_gene: TRBD1
CDR3nt: TGTGCCAGCAGCCCGGGACAGGGGTATTCTGAAGCTTTCTTT
CDR3aa: CASSPGQGYSEAFF

abundance: once
v_gene: TRBV2
j_gene: TRBJ1-1
d_gene: TRBD1
CDR3nt: TGTGCCAGCATACAGGGGCCCAATGTGGGCACTGAAGCTTTCTTT
CDR3aa: CASIQGPNVGTEAFF

abundance: .
v_gene: TRBV21-1
j_gene: TRBJ2-5
d_gene: .
CDR3nt: TGTGCCAGCAGCAAAGCCGGGGGAGGGGAGACCCAGTACTTC
CDR3aa: CASSKAGGGETQYF

abundance: .
v_gene: TRBV11-2
j_gene: TRBJ2-3
d_gene: .
CDR3nt: TGTGCCAGCAGCTTAGGGAGGGGGCAGTATTTT
CDR3aa: CASSLGRGQYF

abundance: few
v_gene: TRBV11-2
j_gene: TRBJ2-1
d_gene: .
CDR3nt: TGTGCCAGCAGCTTCTCAGGCTCGATGAATCAGTTCTTC
CDR3aa: CASSFSGSMNQFF

abundance: .
v_gene: TRBV10-1
j_gene: TRBJ2-5
d_gene: .
CDR3nt: TGCGCCAGCAGTGGCCCCGGGTTGGAGACCCAGTACTTC
CDR3aa: CASSGPGLETQYF

abundance: .
v_gene: TRBV2
j_gene: TRBJ2-3
d_gene: .
CDR3nt: TGTGCCAGCAGTGAGAGAGCGACAGATACGCAGTATTTT
CDR3aa: CASSERATDTQYF

abundance: .
v_gene: TRBV27
j_gene: TRBJ1-5
d_gene: .
CDR3nt: TGTGCCAGCAGTTCCCTCGGGAGGTTGGGTCAGCCCCAGCATTTT
CDR3aa: CASSSLGRLGQPQHF

abundance: .
v_gene: TRBV27
j_gene: TRBJ1-2
d_gene: .
CDR3nt: TGTGCCAGCAGTGCGGGACGGACCTATGGCTACACCTTC
CDR3aa: CASSAGRTYGYTF

abundance: .
v_gene: TRBV14
j_gene: TRBJ1-2
d_gene: TRBD1
CDR3nt: TGTGCCAGCAGCCAAGATTACGGGACAGGGAACTTCGGCCGCTACACCTTC
CDR3aa: CASSQDYGTGNFGRYTF

abundance: few
v_gene: TRBV7-6
j_gene: TRBJ2-3
d_gene: TRBD1
CDR3nt: TGTGCCAGCAGCTTCTGGACAGGGGGCACAGATACGCAGTATTTT
CDR3aa: CASSFWTGGTDTQYF